This T cell receptor beta chain was profiled in a study of T cell responses to AZD1222 COVID-19 vaccine. V dropped 6 bases and J dropped 3; count of bases not matched to a gene: 5. Germline assignment: CDR1 MNHEY and CDR2 SVGAGI. This CDR3 comprises 14 residues. Produced via immunoSEQ multiplex PCR; TCRdb's table is partial and in-frame only. The sample lists 160,000 or so clones; roughly 89% were seen once. The clonotype was recovered from an adult in good health. The material was peripheral blood, obtained on day 0 of AZD1222 vaccination. The chain recombines TRBV6-5 with TRBJ2-3, with 8 bases that match TRBD1. The CDR3 sequence is CASSLRQGTDTQYF. CDR3 coding DNA: TGTGCCAGCAGCCTAAGACAGGGGACAGATACGCAGTATTTT.